What follows are 26 T cell receptor beta chains derived from one specimen sequenced in a study of cytomegalovirus exposure and HLA in healthy donors. With 60 Vbeta and 13 Jbeta primers, the PCR was carried out. Repertoires were generated with immunoSEQ multiplex PCR, while TCRdb's copy carries only in-frame clones and drops some. The sample carries 95,000 to 150,000 clones, about 78% recorded once. The sample consisted of PBMCs. Receptor source: a female donor in good health and CMV-seronegative.

This chain joins TRBV7-3 and TRBJ1-1, with D maybe TRBD1 (5 bases). CDR1 is SGHTA, CDR2 FQGTGA, per germline. There are 14 residues in the CDR3. V lost 1 base and J 10 bases, leaving 16 bases between the germline ends. In DNA form, the CDR3 reads TGTGCCAGCAGCTTAAGGTTGTACGACAGCACAGCTTTCTTT. Encoded protein: CASSLRLYDSTAFF.

The gene calls are TRBV11-2 and TRBJ2-1, with 10 bases identical to TRBD2. Per the germline V gene, CDR1 is SGHAT and CDR2 is FQNNGV. The CDR3 is 15 residues long. V gave up 6 bases and J gave up 2 bases; unmatched junction bases: 4. The CDR3 region is CASSPSGRAYNEQFF. DNA of the CDR3: TGTGCCAGCAGTCCGAGCGGGAGGGCCTACAATGAGCAGTTCTTC.

The chain links TRBV2 to TRBJ1-3; 10 nucleotides agree with TRBD1. This CDR3 comprises 16 residues. Germline V gene lookup returns CDR1 SNHLY and CDR2 FYNNEI. V lost 6 bases and J lost 0; bases outside the gene matches: 5. The CDR3: CASRRQGALSGNTIYF. The CDR3 DNA follows: TGTGCCAGCAGGAGACAGGGGGCCCTCTCTGGAAACACCATATATTTT.

The J gene is TRBJ2-5, the V gene TRBV19, with D perhaps matching TRBD2 (5 bases). The DNA end favors TRBJ2-7, so the J call may be wrong. The CDR3 length is 13 residues. From germline, CDR1 is LNHDA and CDR2 SQIVND (reference sequence). The CDR3 DNA follows: TGTGCCAGTAGTATCTACGGGATCCACGAGCAGTACTTC. It codes for CASSIYGIHEQYF.

A few counts support this clone. This chain links TRBV2 with TRBJ2-5; 8 bases fit TRBD1. Germline lookup yields CDR1 SNHLY and CDR2 FYNNEI. This CDR3 has 16 amino acids. The junction had 14 bases not matched to a gene; V was cut back by 6 bases and J by 5 bases. This CDR3 reads CASSGVSGGNRETQYF. The CDR3 DNA sequence: TGTGCCAGCAGCGGCGTTTCAGGGGGCAATCGGGAGACCCAGTACTTC.

V is TRBV19 and J is TRBJ1-1; possibly TRBD1 for D (6 bases). Trimming cost V 5 bases and J 1 base, with 14 bases left between them. The CDR3 length is 15 residues. Germline V gene sequence: CDR1 LNHDA, CDR2 SQIVND (reference sequence). CDR3 DNA: TGTGCCAGTAGTCCTATGGACAGAGAGAACACTGAAGCTTTCTTT. Amino acid sequence: CASSPMDRENTEAFF.

The genes are TRBV18 and TRBJ2-2, with 11 bases fitting TRBD1. The CDR3 covers 16 residues. Trimming removed 2 bases from V and 8 bases from J; junction bases left unmatched: 7. CDR1 is KGHSH and CDR2 is LQKENI in the germline V gene. The CDR3, as DNA: TGTGCCAGCTCACCATCTTCGGACAGGGGGCCGGGGGAGCTGTTTTTT. Amino acid sequence: CASSPSSDRGPGELFF.

This sequence joins TRBV23-1 and TRBJ2-7, with 7 bases matching TRBD1. TRBV23-1 is noted as an ORF with a role that remains uncertain. This CDR3 has 16 residues. V shed 7 bases and J 3 bases; nucleotides not matched to a gene: 15. The CDR3 sequence: CASIWVYRGPIYEQYF. The CDR3 DNA follows: TGCGCCAGCATTTGGGTTTACAGGGGCCCTATCTACGAGCAGTACTTC.

The J gene is TRBJ2-5, the V gene TRBV18; D is unclear. CDR1 and CDR2 (germline): KGHSH, LQKENI. V gave up 3 bases and J gave up 11 bases, with 16 bases separating them. The CDR3 is made up of 13 amino acids. The CDR3 sequence is CASSPPERREQYF. The CDR3 coding sequence is TGTGCCAGCTCACCTCCCGAGAGAAGAGAGCAGTACTTC.

J is TRBJ2-7 and V is TRBV6-5, with unresolved D. The CDR3 runs 11 residues. The ends were cut back, 2 bases at V and 6 bases at J, with 5 bases in the middle. From germline, CDR1 is MNHEY and CDR2 SVGAGI. In DNA form, the CDR3 reads TGTGCCAGCAGTTACAGAGGCGAGCAGTACTTC. Translated, it gives CASSYRGEQYF.

The CDR3 region is CASTGGGIYNEQFF. The CDR3 DNA is TGTGCCAGCACGGGCGGGGGGATATACAATGAGCAGTTCTTC. The chain joins TRBV6-1 to TRBJ2-1, with 8 bases lining up with TRBD2. Germline CDR1 and CDR2: MNHNS and SASEGT. V shed 7 bases, J shed 4 bases, and the junction held 6 bases outside the gene matches. The CDR3 extends over 14 amino acids.

This clone occurred a few times. This chain connects TRBV4-2 to TRBJ2-3; 8 nucleotides line up with TRBD1. This CDR3 is built from 15 residues. Per germline, CDR1 LGHNA and CDR2 YNFKEQ. V lost 4 bases and J lost 2; bases outside the gene matches: 5. DNA of the CDR3: TGTGCCAGCAGCCTCGCGGGACAGGTCACAGATACGCAGTATTTT. Its protein is CASSLAGQVTDTQYF.

The sample holds a few counts of this clone. The rearrangement joins TRBV19 to TRBJ1-1, with D unresolved. Germline CDR1 is LNHDA and CDR2 is SQIVND (reference sequence). CDR3 length: 13 amino acids. V was shortened by 4 bases and J by 2 bases, with 8 bases between the two germline ends. The CDR3 sequence: CASSTGVNTEAFF. CDR3 in DNA: TGTGCCAGTAGTACCGGGGTCAACACTGAAGCTTTCTTT.

This chain uses TRBV30 with TRBJ1-5, with D maybe TRBD1 (6 bases). The CDR3 consists of 13 residues. V was cut by 2 bases and J by 1 base, with 6 bases left in between. Germline V gene sequence: CDR1 GTSNPN, CDR2 SVGIG (reference sequence). The CDR3 DNA reads as TGTGCCTGGAGTAGGGGGAGCAATCAGCCCCAGCATTTT. Translation gives CAWSRGSNQPQHF. Supplemented by reference TRBV30 and TRBJ1-5, the full variable domain reads SQTIHQWPATLVQPVGSPLSLECTVEGTSNPNLYWYRQAAGRGLQLLFYSVGIGQISSEVPQNLSASRPQDRQFILSSKKLLLSDSGFYLCAWSRGSNQPQHFGDGTRLSIL.

This clone was detected a few times. The V gene is TRBV18, the J gene TRBJ2-6; possible D gene TRBD1, 5 bases. The germline V gene has CDR1 KGHSH and CDR2 LQKENI. Deletions cut 2 bases from V and 1 base from J, with 9 bases between. The CDR3 is 16 amino acids. CDR3 in amino acids: CASSPVQGSGANVLTF. DNA for the CDR3: TGTGCCAGCTCACCAGTCCAGGGATCTGGGGCCAACGTCCTGACTTTC. The full variable domain, in which reference TRBV18 and TRBJ2-6 provide the parts outside the CDR3, is NAGVMQNPRHLVRRRGQEARLRCSPMKGHSHVYWYRQLPEEGLKFMVYLQKENIIDESGMPKERFSAEFPKEGPSILRIQQVVRGDSAAYFCASSPVQGSGANVLTFGAGSRLTVL.

The chain carries TRBV7-2 and TRBJ1-5; possibly TRBD1 for D (5 bases). CDR3 length equals 14 residues. With 5 bases removed from V and 6 bases from J, the gap between germline ends came to 14 bases. Per the germline V gene, CDR1 is SGHTA and CDR2 is FQGNSA. Written as DNA, the CDR3 is TGTGCCAGCAGCCGGGACGGGGGGATTCAGCCCCAGCATTTT. Encoded protein: CASSRDGGIQPQHF.

A word on this clone: Mismatch with germline at one junction end may stem from a read error. J is TRBJ2-7 and V is TRBV10-3; D is perhaps TRBD2 (6 bases). CDR1 and CDR2 (germline): ENHRY, SYGVKD. CDR3 size: 13 residues. Here the CDR3 reads CASSRAEGREQYF. As DNA, the CDR3 is TGTGCCAGCAGTAGAGCGGAGGGGCGGGAGCAGTACTTC.

The chain joins TRBV19 to TRBJ2-7; D is undetermined. Trimming cost V 3 bases and J 3 bases, with 12 bases left between them. The CDR3 runs to 14 residues. Germline V gives CDR1 LNHDA, CDR2 SQIVND (reference sequence). CDR3 in amino acids: CASSMSLGLYEQYF. The CDR3 DNA is TGTGCCAGTAGTATGAGCCTAGGTCTCTACGAGCAGTACTTC.

V usage is TRBV7-3 and J usage is TRBJ2-3; 10 bases map to TRBD1. V shed 5 bases, J shed 1 base, and the junction held 0 bases outside the gene matches. CDR3 length: 14 residues. CDR1 is SGHTA, CDR2 FQGTGA, per germline. As DNA, the CDR3 is TGTGCCAGCAGCGGGACAGGGGGCACAGATACGCAGTATTTT. Translated: CASSGTGGTDTQYF.

V gene TRBV30 combines with J gene TRBJ1-1; 7 bases are shared with TRBD1. Germline V gene lookup returns CDR1 GTSNPN and CDR2 SVGIG (reference sequence). Unmatched junction bases numbered 8, after V lost 5 bases and J lost 2 bases. CDR3 length: 14 residues. The CDR3 region is CAWGRGGLNTEAFF. In DNA form, the CDR3 reads TGTGCCTGGGGCAGAGGGGGCCTAAACACTGAAGCTTTCTTT.

V gene TRBV10-3 combines with J gene TRBJ1-2; no firm D call. The V end was cut by 0 bases, the J end by 7 bases, with 18 bases between. The CDR3 loop spans 16 amino acids. Germline-derived CDR1 and CDR2 are ENHRY and SYGVKD. The CDR3 nucleotides read TGTGCCATCAGTGAGTCGGTAACAGCTTTGGGTAGTGGCTACACCTTC. It yields the protein CAISESVTALGSGYTF.

The chain links TRBV6-5 to TRBJ2-7; TRBD1 is a possible D gene (6 bases). CDR1 MNHEY and CDR2 SVGAGI come from the germline V gene. This CDR3 is built from 15 residues. V was pared by 2 bases and J by 0 bases, with 11 bases between. In nucleotides, the CDR3 is TGTGCCAGCAGTTACGGACAGACCCCCTCCTACGAGCAGTACTTC. Translation: CASSYGQTPSYEQYF.

The chain uses TRBV15 and TRBJ2-5, with TRBD2 as a possible D gene (6 bases). The CDR3 totals 13 residues. V was shortened by 11 bases and J by 5 bases, with 18 bases between the two germline ends. Germline CDR1 reads LNHNV; CDR2 reads YYDKDF (reference sequence). The CDR3 protein is CASSPGLAETQYF. The CDR3 DNA reads TGTGCCTCTTCCCCCGGGCTAGCGGAGACCCAGTACTTC.

The V call is TRBV23-1, the J call TRBJ2-3; possible D gene TRBD1, 5 bases. TRBV23-1 carries the ORF label, with uncertain function. There are 15 residues in the CDR3. Deletions cut 5 bases from V and 0 bases from J, with 12 bases between. This chain's CDR3 is CASSLGRASTDTQYF. For the CDR3, the DNA is TGCGCCAGCAGTTTGGGCAGGGCTAGCACAGATACGCAGTATTTT.

This chain connects TRBV7-6 to TRBJ2-7; possible D gene TRBD2, 5 bases. The CDR3 extends over 15 amino acids. CDR1 and CDR2 from the germline V gene are SGHVS and FNYEAQ. Trimming took 5 bases from V and 0 from J, leaving 14 bases between them. The CDR3 loop reads CASSRGGSSSYEQYF. DNA for the CDR3: TGTGCCAGCAGCCGAGGCGGGTCGAGCTCCTACGAGCAGTACTTC. The variable domain in full, completed from reference TRBV7-6 and TRBJ2-7, reads GAGVSQSPRYKVTKRGQDVALRCDPISGHVSLYWYRQALGQGPEFLTYFNYEAQQDKSGLPNDRFSAERPEGSISTLTIQRTEQRDSAMYRCASSRGGSSSYEQYFGPGTRLTVT.

The chain employs TRBV6-5 and TRBJ2-7; perhaps TRBD1 as D (5 bases). V was shortened by 0 bases and J by 0 bases, with 6 bases between the two germline ends. Germline CDR1 and CDR2: MNHEY and SVGAGI. This CDR3 is 14 amino acids long. CDR3 loop: CASSYSRVSYEQYF. Written as DNA, the CDR3 is TGTGCCAGCAGTTACTCCAGGGTCTCCTACGAGCAGTACTTC.